This T cell receptor (beta chain) was sequenced for a study of identical twins. Regarding the study as a whole: Excess sharing by twins proved weaker in beta out-of-frame sequences. Model-predicted out-of-frame TCR alpha sharing fell below observed values in monozygotic twins.

CDR1 and CDR2 from the germline V gene are DFQATT and SNEGSKA (reference sequence). CDR3 length equals 14 residues. V lost 5 bases and J 1 base, leaving 14 bases between the germline ends. The table lists this clonotype with a few counts. What it recognizes is unknown. One entry per CDR3 protein, called by TCRdb with MiXCR from the 5' RACE reads. The profile covers approximately 700,000 distinct CDR3 sequences, with 18% appearing a single time and about an eighth taken by the ten largest. In addition, the sample was reused for a study of T cells expressing NK-cell markers. From that report: Obtained from sorted CD3+CD56+NKG2C+, CD3+CD56+NKG2C- and CD3+CD56-NKG2C+ T cells were the TCR beta repertoires.

This TCR was sampled from a woman between 18 and 30 years old in good health. This sequence joins TRBV20-1 and TRBJ1-1; no reliable D call. The specimen sequenced was PBMCs. CDR3 nucleotides: TGCAGTGCTGGAATGCCCTCCACGAACACTGAAGCTTTCTTT. This sequence encodes CSAGMPSTNTEAFF.